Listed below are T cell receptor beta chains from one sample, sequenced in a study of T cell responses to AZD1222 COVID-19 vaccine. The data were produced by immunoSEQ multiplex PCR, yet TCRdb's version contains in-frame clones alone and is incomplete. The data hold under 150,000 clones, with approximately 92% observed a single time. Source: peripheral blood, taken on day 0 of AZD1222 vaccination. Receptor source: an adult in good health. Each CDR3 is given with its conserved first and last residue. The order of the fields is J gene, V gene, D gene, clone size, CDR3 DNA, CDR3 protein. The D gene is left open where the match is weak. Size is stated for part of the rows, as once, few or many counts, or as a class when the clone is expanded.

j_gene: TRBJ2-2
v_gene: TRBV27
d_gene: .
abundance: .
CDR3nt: TGTGCCAGCAGTTTACGACAGAACACCGGGGAGCTGTTTTTT
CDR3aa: CASSLRQNTGELFF

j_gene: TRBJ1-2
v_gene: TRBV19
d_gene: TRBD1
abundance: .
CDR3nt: TGTGCCAGTAGTAGCCGGGACAGGGGAAACTATGGCTACACCTTC
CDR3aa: CASSSRDRGNYGYTF

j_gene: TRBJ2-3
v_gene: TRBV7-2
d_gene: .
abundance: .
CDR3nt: TGTGCCAGCAGCTTAGGTGGCAGAGTCACAGATACGCAGTATTTT
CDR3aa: CASSLGGRVTDTQYF

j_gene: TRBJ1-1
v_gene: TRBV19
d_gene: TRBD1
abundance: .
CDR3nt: TGTGCCAGTAGCCCCGACAGGGGGCGGCCGAGGACTGAAGCTTTCTTT
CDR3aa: CASSPDRGRPRTEAFF

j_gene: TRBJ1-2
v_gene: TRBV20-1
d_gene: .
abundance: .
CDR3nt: TGCAGTGCTCGAGGGTTCTATGGCTACACCTTC
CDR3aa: CSARGFYGYTF

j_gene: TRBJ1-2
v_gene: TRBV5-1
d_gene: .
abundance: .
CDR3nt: TGCGCCAGCAGCTTGGATCAAGGGGGGAGAGCTAACTATGGCTACACCTTC
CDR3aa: CASSLDQGGRANYGYTF

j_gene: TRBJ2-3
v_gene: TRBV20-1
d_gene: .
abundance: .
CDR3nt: TGCAGTGCTAGCTCTCTGGATACGCAGTATTTT
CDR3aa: CSASSLDTQYF

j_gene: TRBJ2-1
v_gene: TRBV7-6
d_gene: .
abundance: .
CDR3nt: TGTGCCAGCAGCTTAGGAGGCGGGGAGCAGTTCTTC
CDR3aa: CASSLGGGEQFF

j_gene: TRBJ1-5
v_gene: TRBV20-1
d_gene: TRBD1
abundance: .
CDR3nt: TGCAGTGCTAGTGAAACAGGGGGCCATCAGCCCCAGCATTTT
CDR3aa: CSASETGGHQPQHF

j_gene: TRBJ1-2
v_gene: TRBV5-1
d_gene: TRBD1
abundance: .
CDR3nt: TGCGCCAGCAGCCCAGGGACAGGGGATAACTATGGCTACACCTTC
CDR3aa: CASSPGTGDNYGYTF

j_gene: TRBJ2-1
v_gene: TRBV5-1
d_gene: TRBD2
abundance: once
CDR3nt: TGCGCCAGCAGCTTAGGACTAGCGGGTTACAATGAGCAGTTCTTC
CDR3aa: CASSLGLAGYNEQFF

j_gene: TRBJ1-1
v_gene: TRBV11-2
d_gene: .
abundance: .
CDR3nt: TGTGCCAGCAGCTTCTACACTTCGAACACTGAAGCTTTCTTT
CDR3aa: CASSFYTSNTEAFF

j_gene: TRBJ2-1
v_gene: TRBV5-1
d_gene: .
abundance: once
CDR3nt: TGCGCCAGCAGCTTGGGGGTCTTCAAAAGGGGCGTCAACAATGAGCAGTTCTTC
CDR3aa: CASSLGVFKRGVNNEQFF

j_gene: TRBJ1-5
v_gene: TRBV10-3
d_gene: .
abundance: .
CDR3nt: TGTGCCATCAGTGAGTCACGAGGGGTTAGCAATCAGCCCCAGCATTTT
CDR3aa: CAISESRGVSNQPQHF

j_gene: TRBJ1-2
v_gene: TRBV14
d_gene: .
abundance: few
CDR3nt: TGTGCCAGCAGCCAAGATCCCCGCCATAACTATGGCTACACCTTC
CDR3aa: CASSQDPRHNYGYTF

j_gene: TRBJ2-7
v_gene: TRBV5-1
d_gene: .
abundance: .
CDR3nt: TGCGCCAGCAGCTTGGCCCTACAGGGACCCTACGAGCAGTACTTC
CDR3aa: CASSLALQGPYEQYF

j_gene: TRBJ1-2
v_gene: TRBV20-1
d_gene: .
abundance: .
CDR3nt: TGCAGTGCTAGTTCCCCTTATGGCTACACCTTC
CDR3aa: CSASSPYGYTF

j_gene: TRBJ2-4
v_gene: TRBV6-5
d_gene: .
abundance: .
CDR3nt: TGTGCCAGCAGTTACTCAGGAACAGCCAAAAACATTCAGTACTTC
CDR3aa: CASSYSGTAKNIQYF